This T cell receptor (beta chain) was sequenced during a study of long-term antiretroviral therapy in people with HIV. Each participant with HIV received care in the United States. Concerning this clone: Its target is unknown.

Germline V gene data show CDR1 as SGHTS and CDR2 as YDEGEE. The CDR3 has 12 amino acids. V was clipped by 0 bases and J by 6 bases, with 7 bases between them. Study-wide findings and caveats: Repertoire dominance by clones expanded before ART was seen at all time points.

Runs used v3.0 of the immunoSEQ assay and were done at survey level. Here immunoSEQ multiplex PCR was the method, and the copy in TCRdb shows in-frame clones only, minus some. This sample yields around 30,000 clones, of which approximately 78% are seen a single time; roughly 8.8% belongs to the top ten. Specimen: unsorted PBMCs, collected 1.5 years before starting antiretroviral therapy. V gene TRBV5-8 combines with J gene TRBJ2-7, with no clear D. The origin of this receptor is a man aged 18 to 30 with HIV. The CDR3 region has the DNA TGTGCCAGCAGCTTGGTCGGAGTCGAGCAGTACTTC. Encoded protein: CASSLVGVEQYF.